This TCR beta chain was found in a study of blood T cell repertoires in COVID-19. Study-wide background: Nucleic acid was either cDNA or gDNA, and it came from T cells, B-cell-depleted T cells, or PBMCs.

This clone showed up just once. An end of the junction does not agree with germline; a read error may underlie this. Original analysis: Nucleated cell counts were estimated from reference gene primer amplification. Sequencing used immunoSEQ multiplex PCR; TCRdb keeps in-frame clones, though not all of them. V, J and clone size are those of that table, while D and trimming were read from the DNA. The sample consists of about 320,000 clones, about 87% of them appearing once. Germline V lookup: CDR1 LNHDA, CDR2 SQIVND (reference sequence). The CDR3 has 13 residues. The clonotype comes from a woman younger than 30 who had recovered from COVID-19. Sequenced: PBMCs or T cells enriched from blood (not recorded which). The chain has TRBV19 and TRBJ2-4; 8 bases align to TRBD1. For the CDR3, the DNA is TGTGCCAGTAGCCTGACAGGGGTAATTTGGTTGGACTTC. Encoded protein: CASSLTGVIWLDF. Together with reference TRBV19 and TRBJ2-4, the CDR3 gives the full variable domain: DGGITQSPKYLFRKEGQNVTLSCEQNLNHDAMYWYRQDPGQGLRLIYYSQIVNDFQKGDIAEGYSVSREKKESFPLTVTSAQKNPTAFYLCASSLTGVIWLDFGAGTRLSVL.